The 15 T cell receptor beta chains below come from one sample, sequenced in a study of molecular identifiers for immune sequencing clone quantification. One entry per CDR3 protein, called by TCRdb with MiXCR from the PCR reads. Among approximately 100,000 distinct CDR3 sequences listed, 36% were seen once. Material: naive CD8+ T cells from blood, with Jurkat cell RNA spiked in. Specified subset: FACS-sorted CD8+CD4-CCR7+CD45RA+ naive T cells. These receptors came from a human donor in good health. Some libraries in this study had Jurkat cell RNA spiked in.

CDR3 residues: CASSLNPYNSPLHF. For the CDR3, the DNA is TGTGCCAGCAGTTTAAATCCTTATAATTCACCCCTCCACTTT. The chain uses TRBV27 and TRBJ1-6, with D hard to call. The CDR3 runs 14 residues. V was trimmed by 2 bases and J by 4 bases, leaving 6 bases between them. Germline assignment: CDR1 MNHEY and CDR2 SMNVEV (reference sequence).

On this clonotype itself: A read error is possible here, since a much larger clone lies one base away. This sequence joins TRBV25-1 and TRBJ2-1, with D maybe TRBD2 (6 bases). The germline V gene has CDR1 MGHDK and CDR2 SYGVNS. The V end was cut by 7 bases, the J end by 0 bases, with 13 bases between. The CDR3 is 15 amino acids. CDR3 sequence: CASNMGLDSYNEQFF. CDR3 sequence (DNA): TGTGCCAGCAACATGGGACTCGACTCCTACAATGAGCAGTTCTTC.

The chain has TRBV6-2 or TRBV6-3 and TRBJ2-7; D is unresolved. V lost 7 bases and J 5 bases, leaving 12 bases between the germline ends. The CDR3 extends over 12 amino acids. Germline V gene sequence: CDR1 MNHEY, CDR2 SVGEGT. The CDR3 region is CASTPDPHEQYF. The CDR3 bases are TGTGCCAGCACCCCGGACCCCCACGAGCAGTACTTC.

There are many counts of this clonotype. CDR3 sequence: CASSEDAYEQYF. Written as DNA, the CDR3 is TGCGCCAGCAGCGAGGACGCCTACGAGCAGTACTTC. The V call is TRBV5-1, the J call TRBJ2-7; D uncertain. V gave up 4 bases and J gave up 2 bases, with 7 bases separating them. This CDR3 region has 12 residues. The germline V gene encodes CDR1 SGHRS and CDR2 YFSETQ.

With regard to this clonotype: Being one base from a much bigger clone, this may be a read error. The chain joins TRBV12-3 or TRBV12-4 to TRBJ2-5, with 8 positions matching TRBD1. The CDR3 has 12 residues. The CDR3 region is CDSRTGIETQYF. CDR3 coding DNA: TGTGACAGCAGGACAGGGATTGAGACCCAGTACTTC.

To note about this clonotype: Since no conserved phenylalanine or tryptophan closes the CDR3, a read error is the likely cause. The chain is built from TRBV4-3 and TRBJ2-7; 7 positions agree with TRBD1. V was clipped by 1 base and J by 2 bases; unmatched bases: 17. Germline V gives CDR1 LGHNA, CDR2 YSLEER. The CDR3 runs to 19 residues. The CDR3 DNA is TGCGCCAGCAGCCAAGCCCTATTATATGGGACAGTGGAGACCTACGAGCAGTACCTC. This gives the protein CASSQALLYGTVETYEQYL.

There are a few counts of this clonotype. V gene TRBV11-2 combines with J gene TRBJ2-1; no clear D. The length of the CDR3 is 13 residues. Between the trimmed V and J ends, which lost 6 bases and 5 bases, there was a span of 11 bases. Germline V CDR1 and CDR2: SGHAT, FQNNGV. The DNA of the CDR3 is TGTGCCAGCAGTGAAGAATCGGACAATGAGCAGTTCTTC. It encodes CASSEESDNEQFF.

Ten or more counts support this clonotype. The chain combines TRBV20-1 with TRBJ2-2; D is ambiguous. Germline V gene lookup returns CDR1 DFQATT and CDR2 SNEGSKA (reference sequence). This CDR3 is built from 13 residues. V was clipped by 3 bases and J by 1 base, with 6 bases between them. CDR3 sequence: CSASRLNTGELFF. CDR3 nucleotide sequence: TGCAGTGCTAGCAGGTTGAACACCGGGGAGCTGTTTTTT.

Regarding this clonotype: A much bigger clone sits one base away, suggesting this may be a read error. The genes are TRBV28 and TRBJ1-4, with a tentative D call TRBD1 (5 bases). Germline V gene data show CDR1 as MDHEN and CDR2 as SYDVKM. This CDR3 is built from 14 residues. DNA of the CDR3: TGTGCCAGCACCCAAATCGGGGGGTTTGAAAATCTGTTTTTT. Translation gives CASTQIGGFENLFF.

This clonotype was seen only a few times. The V gene is TRBV11-2, the J gene TRBJ2-1; weak D call: TRBD2 (5 bases). The CDR3 extends over 14 amino acids. CDR1 and CDR2 (germline): SGHAT, FQNNGV. Trimming took off 7 bases at V and 5 bases at J, with 15 bases between the two ends. The CDR3, as DNA: TGTGCCAGCAAGAGGGCTTACCTTAACAATGAGCAGTTCTTC. It codes for CASKRAYLNNEQFF.

This clonotype showed up just a few times. The rearrangement uses TRBV9 and TRBJ1-6; 9 positions agree with TRBD1. This CDR3 has 13 residues. J gave up 12 bases and V 4 bases, and 5 bases lay outside the gene matches. CDR1 is SGDLS and CDR2 is YYNGEE in the germline V gene. The CDR3: CASSPGQGLPLHF. CDR3 sequence (DNA): TGTGCCAGCAGCCCCGGACAGGGGTTACCCCTCCACTTT.

To note about this clonotype: Mismatch with germline at one junction end may stem from a read error. This chain uses TRBV28 with TRBJ1-1; TRBD1 is a possible D gene (5 bases). Germline CDR1 is MDHEN and CDR2 is SYDVKM. This CDR3 is 15 amino acids long. The chain's CDR3 is CACSFAPGQGPEAFF. CDR3 DNA sequence: TGTGCCTGCAGTTTCGCCCCTGGACAAGGCCCTGAAGCTTTCTTT.

The chain combines TRBV11-3 with TRBJ2-3; 11 nucleotides line up with TRBD2. With 5 bases clipped from V and 6 bases from J, the junction kept 4 bases outside the gene matches. Per the germline V gene, CDR1 is SGHNT and CDR2 is YENEEA. This CDR3 has 14 amino acids. The CDR3 is CASSASGRLDTQYF. The CDR3 DNA reads as TGTGCCAGCAGCGCTAGCGGGAGGCTGGATACGCAGTATTTT.

This clonotype showed up just a few times. V gene TRBV3-1 combines with J gene TRBJ2-4; 9 bases are a match to TRBD1. CDR1 LGHDT and CDR2 YNNKEL come from the germline V gene (reference sequence). The CDR3 sequence is 19 residues long. The V and J ends lost 3 bases and 5 bases, in that order; junction bases with no gene match: 17. The CDR3 sequence: CASSHPPSPGTGRENIQYF. CDR3 in DNA: TGTGCCAGCAGCCATCCCCCCTCACCGGGGACAGGGAGAGAAAACATTCAGTACTTC.

Notes on this clonotype: A much bigger clone sits one base away, suggesting this may be a read error. The chain uses TRBV7-2 and TRBJ2-3; 10 positions agree with TRBD2. This CDR3 has 19 residues. Germline V gives CDR1 SGHTA, CDR2 FQGNSA. V lost 5 bases to trimming and J lost 4 bases; unmatched junction nucleotides: 18. CDR3 protein: CASSQQVLAGAPSADTQYF. The CDR3 DNA is TGTGCCAGCAGCCAGCAGGTCCTAGCGGGGGCCCCTAGCGCAGATACGCAGTATTTT.